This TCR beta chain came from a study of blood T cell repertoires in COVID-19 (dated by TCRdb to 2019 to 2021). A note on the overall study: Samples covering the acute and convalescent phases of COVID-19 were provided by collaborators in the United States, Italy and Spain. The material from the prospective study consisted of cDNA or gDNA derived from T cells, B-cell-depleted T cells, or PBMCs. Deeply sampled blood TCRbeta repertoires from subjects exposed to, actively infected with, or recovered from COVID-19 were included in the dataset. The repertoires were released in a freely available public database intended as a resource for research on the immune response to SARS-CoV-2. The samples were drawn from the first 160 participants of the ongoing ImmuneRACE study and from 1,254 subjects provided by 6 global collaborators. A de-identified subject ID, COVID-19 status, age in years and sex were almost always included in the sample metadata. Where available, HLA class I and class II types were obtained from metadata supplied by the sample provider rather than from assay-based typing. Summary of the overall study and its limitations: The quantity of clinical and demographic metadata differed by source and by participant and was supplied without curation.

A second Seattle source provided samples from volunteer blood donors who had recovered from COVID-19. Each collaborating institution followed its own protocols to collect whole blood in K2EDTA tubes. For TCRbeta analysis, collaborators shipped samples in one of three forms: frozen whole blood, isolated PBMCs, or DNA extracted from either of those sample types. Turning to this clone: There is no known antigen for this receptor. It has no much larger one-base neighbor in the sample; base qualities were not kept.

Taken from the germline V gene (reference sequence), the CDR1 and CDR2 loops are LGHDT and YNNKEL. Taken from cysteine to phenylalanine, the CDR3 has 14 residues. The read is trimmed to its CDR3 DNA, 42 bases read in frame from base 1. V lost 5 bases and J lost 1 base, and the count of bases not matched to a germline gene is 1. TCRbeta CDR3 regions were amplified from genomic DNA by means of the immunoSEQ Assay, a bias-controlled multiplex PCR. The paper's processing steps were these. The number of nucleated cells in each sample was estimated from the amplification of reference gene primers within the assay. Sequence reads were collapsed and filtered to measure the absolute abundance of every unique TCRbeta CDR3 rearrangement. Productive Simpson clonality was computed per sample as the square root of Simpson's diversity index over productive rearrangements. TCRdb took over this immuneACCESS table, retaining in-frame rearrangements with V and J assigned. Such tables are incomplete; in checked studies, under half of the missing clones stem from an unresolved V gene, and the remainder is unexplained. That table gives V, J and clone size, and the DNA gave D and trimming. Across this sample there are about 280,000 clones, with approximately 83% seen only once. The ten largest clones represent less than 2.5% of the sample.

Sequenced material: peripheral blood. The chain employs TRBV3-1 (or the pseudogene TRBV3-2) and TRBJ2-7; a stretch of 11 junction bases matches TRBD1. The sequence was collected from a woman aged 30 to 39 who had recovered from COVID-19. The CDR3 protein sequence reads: CASSWDRGSYEQYF. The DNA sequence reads TGTGCCAGCAGCTGGGACAGGGGGTCCTACGAGCAGTACTTC.